Shown below are 4 T cell receptor beta chains from a single sample sequenced in a study of spatial heterogeneity in lung cancer. TCRdb recomputed calls from the 5' RACE reads with MiXCR, one row per CDR3 protein. Of 27,000 or so distinct CDR3 sequences in the sample, about 5.2% were seen once. The sample's time point: blood at routine non-recurrence follow-up after resection. This specimen consisted of PBMCs, obtained at follow-up. Receptors originate from a female donor with early-stage non-small cell lung cancer.

This clonotype was observed at least ten times. The chain employs TRBV7-2 and TRBJ2-3; 7 bases align to TRBD1. J gave up 2 bases and V 5 bases, and 13 bases lay outside the gene matches. This CDR3 is built from 17 residues. From germline, CDR1 is SGHTA and CDR2 FQGNSA. The CDR3 DNA sequence: TGTGCCAGCAGCGCAACAGGGGCAGGGTCTAACACAGATACGCAGTATTTT. Translation: CASSATGAGSNTDTQYF.

Ten or more counts support this clonotype. V usage is TRBV6-2 or TRBV6-3 and J usage is TRBJ2-1; 7 bases are a match to TRBD2. Germline CDR1 MNHEY, CDR2 SVGEGT. V gave up 5 bases and J gave up 9 bases; unmatched junction bases: 10. The CDR3 covers 14 residues. Here the CDR3 reads CASSLGTSAIEQFF. The CDR3 DNA is TGTGCCAGCAGTCTGGGTACTAGCGCTATTGAGCAGTTCTTC.

This clonotype was recorded many times. The chain is built from TRBV19 and TRBJ1-5; no firm D call. The CDR3 covers 14 residues. V was pared by 9 bases and J by 5 bases, with 17 bases between. Germline V gene data show CDR1 as LNHDA and CDR2 as SQIVND (reference sequence). CDR3 sequence (DNA): TGTGCCAGCGCCCAAGCCCCGGAGCATCAGCCCCAGCATTTT. This sequence encodes CASAQAPEHQPQHF.

This clonotype was counted many times. The chain couples TRBV20-1 to TRBJ2-7; 7 bases are a match to TRBD2. CDR1 and CDR2 (germline): DFQATT, SNEGSKA (reference sequence). Losses at the gene ends were 5 bases for V and 9 bases for J; bases not matched to a gene: 7. This CDR3 contains 11 residues. CDR3 loop: CSAATSVGQYF. DNA for the CDR3: TGCAGTGCTGCCACTAGCGTCGGGCAGTACTTC.